This TCR beta chain was sequenced during a study of cytomegalovirus exposure and HLA in healthy donors. Primers: 60 Vbeta forward and 13 Jbeta reverse. TCRdb keeps only in-frame clones here, not all; method: immunoSEQ multiplex PCR. The sample is made up of 31,000 or so clones, and the top ten hold approximately 4.8% of it. This CDR3 contains 14 residues. Trimming cost V 1 base and J 7 bases, with 11 bases left between them. The germline V gene has CDR1 MGHRA and CDR2 YSYEKL. Study-wide results and limits: Earlier analysis yielded a pattern in which most TCR beta V segments were productive about 90% or about 30% of the time. Specificity for CMV antigens was confirmed in vitro for three of the CMV-associated chains.

A word on this clone: No antigen is known for it.

The source material was PBMCs. This sequence originates from a female donor in good health and CMV-seronegative. This chain joins TRBV4-1 and TRBJ2-1, with D unresolved. The CDR3 DNA follows: TGCGCCAGCAGCCAAGCCCCCCGAGGAAATGAGCAGTTCTTC. It codes for CASSQAPRGNEQFF.